This T cell receptor (beta chain) was profiled in a study of control samples from healthy donors and cancer patients. CDR1 is SGHRS, CDR2 YFSETQ, per germline. V lost 4 bases and J 2 bases, leaving 14 bases between the germline ends. The CDR3 loop spans 15 amino acids. Libraries were prepared by immunoSEQ multiplex PCR; TCRdb keeps only in-frame clonotypes and omits some of them. Of about 180,000 clones detected, around 87% appear once; the ten largest clones hold approximately 1.5%. Source material: blood. This chain uses TRBV5-1 with TRBJ2-3; D might be TRBD1 or TRBD2, each matching 7 bases. The source of this sequence is a woman aged 45-65 years in good health. CDR3 sequence (DNA): TGCGCCAGCAGCCCAGGGGGGGCCCCCACAGATACGCAGTATTTT. Protein: CASSPGGAPTDTQYF. The full variable domain, with the rest looked up from reference TRBV5-1 and TRBJ2-3, is KAGVTQTPRYLIKTRGQQVTLSCSPISGHRSVSWYQQTPGQGLQFLFEYFSETQRNKGNFPGRFSGRQFSNSRSEMNVSTLELGDSALYLCASSPGGAPTDTQYFGPGTRLTVL.